A single sample is the source of the 7 T cell receptor beta chains below, sequenced in a study of blood T cell repertoires in COVID-19. The repertoire was sequenced with immunoSEQ multiplex PCR; TCRdb's copy has only in-frame clones and lacks some. In the table there are 240,000 or so clones, roughly 80% of which are singletons. The sequenced sample was peripheral blood. These receptors were collected from a woman aged 60-75 years with active or convalescent COVID-19.

The J gene is TRBJ1-2, the V gene TRBV19; 9 bases map to TRBD1. After removal of 3 bases from V and 4 bases from J, the junction contained 9 bases not matched to a gene. The CDR3 length is 16 residues. Germline assignment: CDR1 LNHDA and CDR2 SQIVND (reference sequence). In DNA form, the CDR3 reads TGTGCCAGTAGTATTGGTACAGGGGGCCTCCGCTATGGCTACACCTTC. It codes for CASSIGTGGLRYGYTF.

The V call is TRBV7-3, the J call TRBJ1-6; D unresolved. The V end lost 8 bases, the J end lost 4 bases, and 9 bases lay between the germline ends. The CDR3 covers 13 residues. The germline CDR1 and CDR2 sequences are SGHTA and FQGTGA. The CDR3: CASGQDYNSPLHF. The DNA for the CDR3 is TGTGCCAGCGGGCAGGATTATAATTCACCCCTCCACTTT. Variable domain in full (rest from reference TRBV7-3 and TRBJ1-6): GAGVSQTPSNKVTEKGKYVELRCDPISGHTALYWYRQSLGQGPEFLIYFQGTGAADDSGLPNDRFFAVRPEGSVSTLKIQRTERGDSAVYLCASGQDYNSPLHFGNGTRLTVT.

The chain recombines TRBV11-2 with TRBJ2-1, with 10 bases that match TRBD2. The CDR3 spans 16 residues. In germline, CDR1 is SGHAT, CDR2 FQNNGV. With V trimmed by 1 base and J by 5 bases, 5 bases remained unmatched. The CDR3 loop is CASSLGVAGGDNEQFF. The DNA for the CDR3 is TGTGCCAGCAGCTTAGGGGTAGCGGGGGGAGACAATGAGCAGTTCTTC.

The chain is built from TRBV4-1 and TRBJ2-1; 7 bases fit TRBD2. V was pared by 1 base and J by 0 bases, with 9 bases of the junction left unmatched. Germline lookup yields CDR1 MGHRA and CDR2 YSYEKL. CDR3 length: 18 residues. The CDR3 reads CASSQGSGRGTSYNEQFF. The CDR3 DNA sequence: TGCGCCAGCAGCCAAGGGTCAGGGCGGGGGACCTCCTACAATGAGCAGTTCTTC.

The rearrangement joins TRBV27 to TRBJ2-1; a weak D match, TRBD1 (6 bases). With 8 bases removed from V and 4 bases from J, the gap between germline ends came to 21 bases. This CDR3 region has 16 residues. Germline V gene sequence: CDR1 MNHEY, CDR2 SMNVEV (reference sequence). The CDR3 is CASSPPRTESYNEQFF. In nucleotides, the CDR3 is TGTGCCAGCTCCCCCCCGCGGACAGAATCATACAATGAGCAGTTCTTC.

The J gene is TRBJ2-1, the V gene TRBV21-1; whether TRBD2, the table's D call, matches the DNA was not checked. TRBV21-1 is classified as a pseudogene. CDR3 length equals 20 residues. The CDR3 spells CASSNRARLAGGRTYNEQFF. CDR3 nucleotide sequence: TGTGCCAGCAGCAATCGGGCGCGGCTAGCGGGGGGGCGCACCTACAATGAGCAGTTCTTC.

This chain uses TRBV7-8 with TRBJ1-4; 8 positions match TRBD1. There are 15 residues in the CDR3. Trimming at V came to 1 base and at J to 8 bases, leaving 6 bases not matched to a gene. Germline V gene sequence: CDR1 SGHVS, CDR2 FQNEAQ. The CDR3 sequence is CASSLVRTGMEKLFF. CDR3 coding DNA: TGTGCCAGCAGCTTAGTGCGGACAGGGATGGAAAAACTGTTTTTT.